This T cell receptor beta chain was retrieved from a study of technical replicates of blood from several donors. The CDR3 totals 14 residues. Clones were read by immunoSEQ multiplex PCR, and TCRdb kept only the in-frame ones, dropping some. Of around 100,000 clones listed, approximately 95% were seen once; the top ten hold 0.3% to 0.35%. This sequence originates from a human donor in good health. The rearrangement links TRBV21-1 to TRBJ2-7; the table's D gene call, TRBD1, was not cross checked with the DNA. TRBV21-1 represents a pseudogene. The specimen was T cells isolated from PBMCs. CDR3 sequence (DNA): TGTGCCATCTCAGGACAGGGAAGCTCCTACGAGCAGTACTTC. It encodes CAISGQGSSYEQYF.